The 27 T cell receptor beta chains in this list originate from one sample, sequenced in a study of radiation and T cells in renal cell carcinoma. The repertoire was sequenced with immunoSEQ multiplex PCR; TCRdb's copy has only in-frame clones and lacks some. The data show about 150,000 clones, 88% seen once. Sample time point: baseline pretreatment blood. Treatment defined: 15 Gy SBRT to primary tumor, nephrectomy 4 weeks later. The sequencing used blood, collected from a patient whose treatment included radiotherapy and nephrectomy. These receptors were obtained from a woman between 65 and 79 years old with renal cell carcinoma.

The chain recombines TRBV19 with TRBJ2-7, with 8 nucleotides matching TRBD2. The CDR3 consists of 15 residues. Germline loops: CDR1 LNHDA, CDR2 SQIVND (reference sequence). Trimming removed 5 bases from V and 3 bases from J; junction bases left unmatched: 9. The CDR3 nucleotides are TGTGCCAGTAGTGCTACTAGCGGTGGCCTCTACGAGCAGTACTTC. This gives the protein CASSATSGGLYEQYF.

The V call is TRBV11-2, the J call TRBJ2-3; no clear D. Per germline, CDR1 SGHAT and CDR2 FQNNGV. This CDR3 is built from 15 residues. V was clipped by 5 bases and J by 1 base, with 13 bases between them. DNA for the CDR3: TGTGCCAGCAGCCTTAGTGGTGCGGGCACAGATACGCAGTATTTT. It codes for CASSLSGAGTDTQYF.

The rearrangement links TRBV5-1 to TRBJ1-1, with 8 positions matching TRBD1. CDR3 length: 13 residues. Losses at the gene ends were 2 bases for V and 5 bases for J; bases not matched to a gene: 2. Germline V gene data show CDR1 as SGHRS and CDR2 as YFSETQ. CDR3 residues: CASSFTGGTEAFF. CDR3 bases: TGCGCCAGCAGCTTCACAGGGGGAACTGAAGCTTTCTTT.

The chain recombines TRBV11-3 with TRBJ1-1; no firm D call. Germline lookup yields CDR1 SGHNT and CDR2 YENEEA. V dropped 5 bases and J dropped 3 bases, with 10 bases sitting between them. The CDR3 runs to 13 residues. CDR3: CASSPSGYTEAFF. The DNA for the CDR3 is TGTGCCAGCAGCCCCTCTGGGTACACTGAAGCTTTCTTT. Full variable domain (missing parts from reference TRBV11-3 and TRBJ1-1): EAGVVQSPRYKIIEKKQPVAFWCNPISGHNTLYWYLQNLGQGPELLIRYENEEAVDDSQLPKDRFSAERLKGVDSTLKIQPAELGDSAVYLCASSPSGYTEAFFGQGTRLTVV.

This chain connects TRBV19 to TRBJ1-2; no definite D call. CDR3 length: 12 residues. V lost 1 base and J 8 bases, leaving 8 bases between the germline ends. Germline V gene sequence: CDR1 LNHDA, CDR2 SQIVND (reference sequence). The CDR3 reads CASSIGTAGYTF. The CDR3 region has the DNA TGTGCCAGTAGTATAGGAACCGCCGGCTACACCTTC.

The chain combines TRBV5-5 with TRBJ2-6, with 8 bases matching TRBD1. V was clipped by 2 bases and J by 4 bases; unmatched bases: 14. The CDR3 is 19 amino acids. Germline V CDR1 and CDR2: SGHKS, YYEKEE (reference sequence). The CDR3 sequence is CASSLHVGQGAQGANVLTF. DNA of the CDR3: TGTGCCAGCAGCTTACATGTAGGGCAGGGGGCGCAAGGGGCCAACGTCCTGACTTTC.

The V and J genes are TRBV5-4 and TRBJ2-1; tentatively, D is TRBD1 (5 bases). The length of the CDR3 is 14 residues. Trimming shortened V by 1 base and J by 8 bases, and 13 bases separated the two germline ends. Germline lookup yields CDR1 SGHNT and CDR2 YYREEE (reference sequence). The CDR3 region is CASSLPGLTYEQFF. As DNA, the CDR3 is TGTGCCAGCAGCTTGCCAGGGTTGACGTATGAGCAGTTCTTC.

In its sample, this clone was seen a few times. The CDR3 coding sequence is TGTGCCAGCAGCTTTAGCAGGGGGTACGATAGCAATCAGCCCCAGCATTTT. It translates to CASSFSRGYDSNQPQHF. The V gene is TRBV13, the J gene TRBJ1-5; TRBD1 agrees at 7 bases. The germline V gene has CDR1 PRHDT and CDR2 FYEKMQ (reference sequence). The V gene end was trimmed by 3 bases and the J gene end by 0 bases; junction bases not matched to a gene: 8. CDR3 length: 17 amino acids.

The V and J genes are TRBV30 and TRBJ2-4, with 9 positions matching TRBD1. The CDR3 length is 13 residues. V was clipped by 1 base and J by 6 bases; unmatched bases: 1. CDR1 GTSNPN and CDR2 SVGIG come from the germline V gene (reference sequence). The CDR3 loop is CAWSAGQGNIQYF. Here the CDR3 DNA reads TGTGCCTGGAGTGCGGGACAGGGAAACATTCAGTACTTC.

The CDR3 DNA sequence: TGTGCCTGGAGGGCAGGGACCGATACGCAGTATTTT. Amino acids: CAWRAGTDTQYF. V gene TRBV30 combines with J gene TRBJ2-3; D may correspond to TRBD1 or TRBD2 (5 bases each). V gave up 3 bases and J gave up 6 bases, with 10 bases separating them. Germline V lookup: CDR1 GTSNPN, CDR2 SVGIG (reference sequence). This CDR3 comprises 12 residues.

This rearrangement joins TRBV9 to TRBJ1-5; unclear D gene. The V end lost 0 bases, the J end lost 1 base, and 8 bases lay between the germline ends. The CDR3 has 15 amino acids. The germline CDR1 and CDR2 sequences are SGDLS and YYNGEE. The CDR3 is CASSVGGLSNQPQHF. Written as DNA, the CDR3 is TGTGCCAGCAGCGTAGGAGGGCTCAGCAATCAGCCCCAGCATTTT.

The rearrangement uses TRBV5-1 and TRBJ2-1, with 9 bases aligning to TRBD1. In germline, CDR1 is SGHRS, CDR2 YFSETQ. Losses at the gene ends were 7 bases for V and 3 bases for J; bases not matched to a gene: 8. The CDR3 contains 15 residues. The CDR3 DNA reads TGCGCCAGCGGGAAACAGGGGGCCGTCTACAATGAGCAGTTCTTC. Translating it yields CASGKQGAVYNEQFF.

Regarding this clone: One junction end does not reproduce the germline sequence, and a read error may be involved. The chain couples TRBV18 to TRBJ1-5; D perhaps matches TRBD1 (6 bases). The CDR3 has 13 amino acids. Germline assignment: CDR1 KGHSH and CDR2 LQKENI. Here the CDR3 reads CASSPQGDQPQHF. The CDR3 bases are TGTGCCAGCTCGCCACAGGGAGATCAGCCCCAGCATTTT.

This clone appeared a single time. This rearrangement joins TRBV27 to TRBJ1-1; D possibly corresponds to TRBD1 (5 bases). Trimming removed 8 bases from V and 5 bases from J, with 30 bases in between. Germline loops: CDR1 MNHEY, CDR2 SMNVEV (reference sequence). This CDR3 spans 18 amino acids. CDR3 bases: TGTGCCAGCCCCTCTGAGGGAGGGTCGGAAGGGGTAGCTACTGAAGCTTTCTTT. This encodes CASPSEGGSEGVATEAFF.

V gene TRBV19 combines with J gene TRBJ2-7; D is possibly TRBD2 (5 bases). The V gene's germline CDR1 is LNHDA and CDR2 SQIVND (reference sequence). Trimming took 1 base from V and 7 from J, leaving 17 bases between them. The CDR3 loop spans 15 amino acids. CDR3 region: CASSIVSGRRGEQYF. The CDR3, as DNA: TGTGCCAGTAGTATAGTTTCCGGCCGGCGAGGGGAGCAGTACTTC.

J is TRBJ1-1 and V is TRBV4-3; a possible D gene is TRBD1 (5 bases). Trimming shortened V by 0 bases and J by 0 bases, and 8 bases separated the two germline ends. The germline V gene encodes CDR1 LGHNA and CDR2 YSLEER. The CDR3 consists of 15 residues. CDR3 amino acids: CASSQDGAMNTEAFF. The DNA for the CDR3 is TGCGCCAGCAGCCAAGATGGGGCAATGAACACTGAAGCTTTCTTT.

This sequence joins TRBV5-1 and TRBJ2-7; tentatively, D is TRBD1 (7 bases). Germline V gene sequence: CDR1 SGHRS, CDR2 YFSETQ. The CDR3 extends over 16 amino acids. The V gene lost 4 bases and the J gene lost 2 bases, with 19 bases spanning the gap. CDR3 protein: CASSPGWRGTAYEQYF. The CDR3 coding sequence is TGCGCCAGCAGCCCGGGATGGAGGGGGACAGCCTACGAGCAGTACTTC.

The chain links TRBV11-2 to TRBJ2-3; D assignment may be TRBD1 or TRBD2 (6 bases each). The length of the CDR3 is 17 residues. V was pared by 1 base and J by 1 base, with 15 bases between. The germline V gene encodes CDR1 SGHAT and CDR2 FQNNGV. The CDR3 sequence is CASSLGGGTARTDTQYF. DNA for the CDR3: TGTGCCAGCAGCTTAGGAGGGGGGACCGCCCGCACAGATACGCAGTATTTT.

This clone was recorded once. This rearrangement joins TRBV5-1 to TRBJ2-3, with D maybe TRBD2 (5 bases). V lost 3 bases, J lost 6 bases, and 8 bases lay in between. The germline V gene encodes CDR1 SGHRS and CDR2 YFSETQ. This CDR3 has 12 residues. CDR3 loop: CASSSGEDTQYF. The CDR3 coding sequence is TGCGCCAGCAGCTCCGGGGAGGATACGCAGTATTTT.

The chain employs TRBV29-1 and TRBJ2-1; 7 bases align to TRBD2. V was clipped by 3 bases and J by 4 bases; unmatched bases: 12. Germline loops: CDR1 SQVTM, CDR2 ANQGSEA. The length of the CDR3 is 16 residues. The CDR3 sequence is CSVDSLAAFLYNEQFF. The CDR3 nucleotides read TGCAGCGTTGACAGCCTAGCGGCCTTTCTTTACAATGAGCAGTTCTTC.

The chain couples TRBV7-6 to TRBJ2-5; TRBD1 agrees at 8 bases. This CDR3 has 15 residues. After removal of 2 bases from V and 2 bases from J, the junction contained 4 bases not matched to a gene. Germline V CDR1 and CDR2: SGHVS, FNYEAQ. DNA of the CDR3: TGTGCCAGCAGCTTAATGGACAGGGAACAAGAGACCCAGTACTTC. Translation: CASSLMDREQETQYF.

This clone was seen only a few times. The chain recombines TRBV5-1 with TRBJ1-1, with D tentatively TRBD1 (5 bases). CDR3 length equals 14 residues. Trimming cost V 1 base and J 5 bases, with 12 bases left between them. The V gene's germline CDR1 is SGHRS and CDR2 YFSETQ. CDR3 region: CASSLYKGKTEAFF. The CDR3 DNA sequence: TGCGCCAGCAGCTTGTACAAGGGGAAAACTGAAGCTTTCTTT.

The V call is TRBV6-1, the J call TRBJ2-3; no reliable D call. The CDR3 has 11 residues. Germline loops: CDR1 MNHNS, CDR2 SASEGT. V gave up 10 bases and J gave up 5 bases, with 10 bases separating them. The CDR3 DNA follows: TGTGCCATTAAATCCGGAGATACGCAGTATTTT. This sequence encodes CAIKSGDTQYF.

The rearrangement links TRBV19 to TRBJ1-5, with a weak D call TRBD1 (5 bases). The germline V gene encodes CDR1 LNHDA and CDR2 SQIVND (reference sequence). The CDR3 sequence is 12 residues long. With 10 bases removed from V and 5 bases from J, the gap between germline ends came to 12 bases. CDR3 DNA sequence: TGTGCCACGATGGGGGGGTATCAGCCCCAGCATTTT. Residues: CATMGGYQPQHF. Full variable domain (missing parts from reference TRBV19 and TRBJ1-5): DGGITQSPKYLFRKEGQNVTLSCEQNLNHDAMYWYRQDPGQGLRLIYYSQIVNDFQKGDIAEGYSVSREKKESFPLTVTSAQKNPTAFYLCATMGGYQPQHFGDGTRLSIL.

Of note for this clone: The junction does not match germline at one end; this may be a read error. CDR3 loop: CASRGSANTGELFF. The CDR3 DNA reads as TGTGCAAGCAGGGGATCTGCGAACACCGGGGAGCTGTTTTTT. The chain uses TRBV6-6 and TRBJ2-2, with D tentatively TRBD1 (6 bases). Per the germline V gene, CDR1 is MNHNY and CDR2 is SVGAGI (reference sequence). The CDR3 has 14 amino acids.

The genes are TRBV7-3 and TRBJ1-6, with D possibly being TRBD1 (5 bases). Per the germline V gene, CDR1 is SGHTA and CDR2 is FQGTGA. V was clipped by 3 bases and J by 9 bases, with 15 bases between them. This CDR3 spans 15 amino acids. CDR3 bases: TGTGCCAGCAGCTTTCAGGGAGATGAGATTTCACCCCTCCACTTT. As protein: CASSFQGDEISPLHF.

The gene calls are TRBV5-5 and TRBJ2-2, with a tentative D call TRBD1 (5 bases). V was trimmed by 3 bases and J by 6 bases, leaving 9 bases between them. The CDR3 extends over 13 amino acids. Germline V lookup: CDR1 SGHKS, CDR2 YYEKEE (reference sequence). This CDR3 reads CASSSWGPGELFF. The CDR3 region has the DNA TGTGCCAGCAGCTCTTGGGGCCCCGGGGAGCTGTTTTTT.